This TCR beta chain was identified in a study of T cells in Graves' hyperthyroidism and ophthalmopathy. Germline CDR1 reads ENHRY; CDR2 reads SYGVKD. Trimming at V came to 10 bases and at J to 6 bases, leaving 16 bases not matched to a gene. This CDR3 contains 15 residues. Researchers amplified the TCR beta CDR3 regions from RNA transcripts. Researchers ran a first-round RT-PCR on the TCR CDR3 using the HTBI primer set. MiXCR was run by TCRdb on the multiplex PCR reads, yielding one entry per CDR3 protein. The table has under 700,000 distinct CDR3 sequences, roughly 46% seen once. The study's findings and limits: Blood held most thyroid clonotypes expanded above 0.001 frequency.

As for this clonotype: What it binds is unknown.

The study excluded patients with uncontrolled infection, other autoimmune disease, pregnancy or lactation. The chain couples TRBV10-3 to TRBJ1-2; 8 bases align to TRBD1. Sequences were obtained from peripheral blood or thyroid tissue (not recorded which). This clonotype was sampled from a woman aged 18-35 years with Graves' hyperthyroidism. CDR3 nucleotide sequence: TGTGCCAGCAATCAGGGGGCGATGTTTTCTGATGGCTACACCTTC. Residues: CASNQGAMFSDGYTF.